This TCR beta chain emerged from a study of blood T cell repertoires in COVID-19. As for the study in general: The study drew acute and convalescent COVID-19 samples from the United States, Italy and Spain. T cells, B-cell-depleted T cells, or PBMCs supplied cDNA or gDNA.

TCRdb keeps only in-frame clones here, not all; method: immunoSEQ multiplex PCR. This sample carries some 130,000 clones, 77% of them seen once, and the ten largest clones take around 20%. The CDR3 is made up of 13 amino acids. Germline lookup yields CDR1 SGHNT and CDR2 YYREEE (reference sequence). V shed 4 bases and J 4 bases; nucleotides not matched to a gene: 2. Material for sequencing was peripheral blood. This receptor was obtained from a man at least 80 years old with acute or convalescent COVID-19. V is TRBV5-4 and J is TRBJ2-7; 10 bases align to TRBD2. CDR3 DNA sequence: TGTGCCAGCAGCAGCGGGGGGGCTTACGAGCAGTACTTC. It specifies CASSSGGAYEQYF.